This TCR beta chain was recovered during a study of cytomegalovirus exposure and HLA in healthy donors. General study points: Roughly uniform depth of sequencing across donors was assumed in presence/absence analyses. The authors enumerated around 150 TCR beta chains as linked to cytomegalovirus.

With respect to this clone: Antigen unknown.

The CDR3 consists of 15 residues. V lost 0 bases and J lost 0, with 7 bases in between. CDR1 MNHEY and CDR2 SVGAGI come from the germline V gene. A multiplex PCR was run with 60 Vbeta primers and 13 Jbeta primers. Sequenced by immunoSEQ multiplex PCR; TCRdb stores in-frame clones only, minus some. This sample has 95,000 to 100,000 clones, with under 85% found just once. This sequence joins TRBV6-5 and TRBJ2-3; no reliable D call. The source material was PBMCs. The TCR comes from a man between 35 and 55 years old in good health and CMV-seronegative. The CDR3 spells CASSYSPVSTDTQYF. CDR3 sequence (DNA): TGTGCCAGCAGTTACTCGCCGGTGAGCACAGATACGCAGTATTTT.